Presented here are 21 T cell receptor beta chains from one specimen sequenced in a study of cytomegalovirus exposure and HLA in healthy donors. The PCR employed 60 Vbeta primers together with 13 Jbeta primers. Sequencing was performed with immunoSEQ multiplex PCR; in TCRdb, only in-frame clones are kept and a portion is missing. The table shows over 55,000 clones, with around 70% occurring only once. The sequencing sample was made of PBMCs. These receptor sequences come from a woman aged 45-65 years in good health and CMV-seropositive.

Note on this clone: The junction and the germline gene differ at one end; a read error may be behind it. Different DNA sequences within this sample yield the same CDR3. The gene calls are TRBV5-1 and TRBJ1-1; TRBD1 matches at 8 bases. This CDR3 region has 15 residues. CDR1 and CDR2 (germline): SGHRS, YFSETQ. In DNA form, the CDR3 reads TGCGCCAGCAGCTCCCCACCGACAGGGGCCACTGAAGCCTTCTTT. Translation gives CASSSPPTGATEAFF.

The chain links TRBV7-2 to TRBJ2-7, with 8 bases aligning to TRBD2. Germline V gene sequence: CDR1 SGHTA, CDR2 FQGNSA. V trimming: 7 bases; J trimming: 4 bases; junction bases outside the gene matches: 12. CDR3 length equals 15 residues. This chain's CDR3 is CASTQNSGTYYEQYF. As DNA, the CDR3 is TGTGCCAGCACCCAAAATAGCGGGACGTATTACGAGCAGTACTTC.

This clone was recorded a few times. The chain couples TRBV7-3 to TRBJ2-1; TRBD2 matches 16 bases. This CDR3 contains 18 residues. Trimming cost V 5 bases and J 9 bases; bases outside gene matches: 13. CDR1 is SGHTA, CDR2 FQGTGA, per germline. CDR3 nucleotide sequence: TGTGCCAGCAGCCCCACCCCGGGACTAGCGGGAGGGGGCGGTGAGCAGTTCTTC. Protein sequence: CASSPTPGLAGGGGEQFF.

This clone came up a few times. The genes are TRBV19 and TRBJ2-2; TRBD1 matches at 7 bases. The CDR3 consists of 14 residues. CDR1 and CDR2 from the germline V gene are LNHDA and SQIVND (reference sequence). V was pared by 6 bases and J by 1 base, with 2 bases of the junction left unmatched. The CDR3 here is CASRRQGNTGELFF. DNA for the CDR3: TGTGCCAGTAGGAGACAGGGGAACACCGGGGAGCTGTTTTTT.

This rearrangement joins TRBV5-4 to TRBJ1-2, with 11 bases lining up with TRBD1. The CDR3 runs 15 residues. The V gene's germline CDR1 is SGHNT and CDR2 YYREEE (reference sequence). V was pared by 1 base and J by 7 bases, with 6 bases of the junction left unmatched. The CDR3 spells CASSLPGQGAIGYTF. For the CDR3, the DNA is TGTGCCAGCAGCTTGCCCGGACAGGGGGCAATTGGCTACACCTTC. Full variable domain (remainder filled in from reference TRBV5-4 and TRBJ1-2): ETGVTQSPTHLIKTRGQQVTLRCSSQSGHNTVSWYQQALGQGPQFIFQYYREEENGRGNFPPRFSGLQFPNYSSELNVNALELDDSALYLCASSLPGQGAIGYTFGSGTRLTVV.

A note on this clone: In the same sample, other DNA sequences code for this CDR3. The CDR3 protein is CASSFPPGTGELFF. CDR3 bases: TGTGCCAGCAGTTTCCCTCCAGGGACCGGGGAGCTGTTTTTT. The chain couples TRBV27 to TRBJ2-2; possible D gene TRBD1, 5 bases. The CDR3 is made up of 14 amino acids. The germline gives CDR1 MNHEY, CDR2 SMNVEV (reference sequence). V shed 3 bases and J shed 5 bases, with 10 bases lying between them.

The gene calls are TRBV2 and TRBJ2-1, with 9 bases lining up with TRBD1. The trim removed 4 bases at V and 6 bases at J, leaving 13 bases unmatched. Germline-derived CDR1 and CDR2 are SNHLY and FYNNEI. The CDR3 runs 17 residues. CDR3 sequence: CASSGAGGDRGINEQFF. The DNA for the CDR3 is TGTGCCAGCAGTGGAGCTGGGGGAGACAGGGGGATCAATGAGCAGTTCTTC.

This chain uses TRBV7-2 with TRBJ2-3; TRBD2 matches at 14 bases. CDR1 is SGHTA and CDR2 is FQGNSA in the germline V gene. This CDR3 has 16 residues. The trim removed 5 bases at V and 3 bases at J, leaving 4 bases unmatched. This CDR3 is CASSPGLAGETDTQYF. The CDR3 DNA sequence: TGTGCCAGCAGCCCGGGACTAGCGGGAGAGACAGATACGCAGTATTTT.

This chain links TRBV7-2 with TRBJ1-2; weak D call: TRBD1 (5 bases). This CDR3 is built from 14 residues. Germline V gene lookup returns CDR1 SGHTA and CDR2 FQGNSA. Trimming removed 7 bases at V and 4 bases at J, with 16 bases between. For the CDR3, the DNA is TGTGCCAGCACCCCGGGAGGGGCGTTCTATGGCTACACCTTC. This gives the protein CASTPGGAFYGYTF.

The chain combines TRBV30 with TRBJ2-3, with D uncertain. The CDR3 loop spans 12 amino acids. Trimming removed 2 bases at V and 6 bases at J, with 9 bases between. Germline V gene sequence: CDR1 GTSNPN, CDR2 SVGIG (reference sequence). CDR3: CAWSIASDTQYF. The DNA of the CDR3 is TGTGCCTGGAGTATAGCCTCTGATACGCAGTATTTT. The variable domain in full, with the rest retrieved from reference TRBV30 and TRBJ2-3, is SQTIHQWPATLVQPVGSPLSLECTVEGTSNPNLYWYRQAAGRGLQLLFYSVGIGQISSEVPQNLSASRPQDRQFILSSKKLLLSDSGFYLCAWSIASDTQYFGPGTRLTVL.

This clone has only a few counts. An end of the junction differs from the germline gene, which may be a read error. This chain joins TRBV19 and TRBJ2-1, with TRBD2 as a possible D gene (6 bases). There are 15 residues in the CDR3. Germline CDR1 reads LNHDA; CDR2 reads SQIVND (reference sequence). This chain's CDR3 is CASSIGGTHINQQFF. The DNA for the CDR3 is TGTGCCAGTAGTATTGGAGGGACTCACATCAATCAGCAGTTCTTC.

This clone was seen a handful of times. The CDR3 loop is CASGLVGVGGTETQYF. As DNA, the CDR3 is TGTGCTAGTGGTTTGGTGGGGGTCGGGGGGACGGAGACCCAGTACTTC. This chain joins TRBV12-5 and TRBJ2-5; TRBD2 matches at 7 bases. Trimming cost V 0 bases and J 5 bases; bases outside gene matches: 9. The CDR3 length is 16 residues. The germline CDR1 and CDR2 sequences are LGHNT and FRNRAP.

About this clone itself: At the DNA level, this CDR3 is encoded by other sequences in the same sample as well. Written as DNA, the CDR3 is TGTGCCATCAGCTGGACTGATAAGAACACTGAAGCTTTCTTT. As protein: CAISWTDKNTEAFF. This chain uses TRBV10-3 with TRBJ1-1, with D hard to call. The CDR3 runs 14 residues. V was pared by 6 bases and J by 1 base, with 12 bases between. From germline, CDR1 is ENHRY and CDR2 SYGVKD.

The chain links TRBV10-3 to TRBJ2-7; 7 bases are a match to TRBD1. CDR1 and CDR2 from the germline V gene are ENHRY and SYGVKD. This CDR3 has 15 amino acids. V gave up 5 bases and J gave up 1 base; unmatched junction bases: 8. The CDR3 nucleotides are TGTGCCATCAGTCCCCGACAGGGCGCTTCCTACGAGCAGTACTTC. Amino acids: CAISPRQGASYEQYF.

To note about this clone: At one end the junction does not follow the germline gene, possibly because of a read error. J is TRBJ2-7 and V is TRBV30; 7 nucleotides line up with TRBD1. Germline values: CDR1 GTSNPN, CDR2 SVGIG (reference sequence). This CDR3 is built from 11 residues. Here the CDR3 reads CAWTGSYEQYF. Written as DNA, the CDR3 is TGTGCTTGGACAGGATCGTACGAGCAGTACTTC.

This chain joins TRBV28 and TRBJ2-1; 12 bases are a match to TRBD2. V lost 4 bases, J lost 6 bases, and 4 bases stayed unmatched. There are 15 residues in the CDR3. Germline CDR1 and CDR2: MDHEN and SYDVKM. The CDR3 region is CASSSPGLAGNEQFF. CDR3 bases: TGTGCCAGCAGTTCCCCGGGACTAGCGGGCAATGAGCAGTTCTTC.

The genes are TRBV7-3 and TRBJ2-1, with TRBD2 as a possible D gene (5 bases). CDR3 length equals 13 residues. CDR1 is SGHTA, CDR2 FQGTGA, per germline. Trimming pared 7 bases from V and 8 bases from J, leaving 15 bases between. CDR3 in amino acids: CASTSRHGDEQFF. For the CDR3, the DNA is TGTGCCAGCACCTCCCGACACGGGGATGAGCAGTTCTTC.

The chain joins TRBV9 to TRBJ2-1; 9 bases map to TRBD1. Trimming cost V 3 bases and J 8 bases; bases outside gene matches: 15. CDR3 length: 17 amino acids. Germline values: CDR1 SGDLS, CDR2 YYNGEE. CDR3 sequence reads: CASSGRRTGAHSYEQFF. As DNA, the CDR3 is TGTGCCAGCAGCGGACGACGGACAGGGGCCCATTCGTATGAGCAGTTCTTC.

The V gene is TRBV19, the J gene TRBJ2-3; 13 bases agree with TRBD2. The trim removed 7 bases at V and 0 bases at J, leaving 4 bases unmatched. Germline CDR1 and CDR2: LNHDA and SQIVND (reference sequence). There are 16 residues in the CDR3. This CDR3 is CASTVGLAGSTDTQYF. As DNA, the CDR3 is TGTGCCAGTACCGTGGGACTAGCGGGGAGCACAGATACGCAGTATTTT.

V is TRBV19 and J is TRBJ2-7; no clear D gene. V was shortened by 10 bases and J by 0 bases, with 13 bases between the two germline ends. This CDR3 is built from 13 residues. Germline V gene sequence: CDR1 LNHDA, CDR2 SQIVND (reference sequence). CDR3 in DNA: TGTGCCACCCTAGGATCGTACTCCTACGAGCAGTACTTC. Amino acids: CATLGSYSYEQYF.

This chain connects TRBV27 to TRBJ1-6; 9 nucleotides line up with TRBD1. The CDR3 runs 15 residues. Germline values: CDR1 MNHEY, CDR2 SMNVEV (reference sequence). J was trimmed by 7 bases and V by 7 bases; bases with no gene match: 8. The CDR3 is CASTTTGGANSPLHF. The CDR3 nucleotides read TGTGCCAGCACGACCACAGGGGGCGCGAATTCACCCCTCCACTTT.